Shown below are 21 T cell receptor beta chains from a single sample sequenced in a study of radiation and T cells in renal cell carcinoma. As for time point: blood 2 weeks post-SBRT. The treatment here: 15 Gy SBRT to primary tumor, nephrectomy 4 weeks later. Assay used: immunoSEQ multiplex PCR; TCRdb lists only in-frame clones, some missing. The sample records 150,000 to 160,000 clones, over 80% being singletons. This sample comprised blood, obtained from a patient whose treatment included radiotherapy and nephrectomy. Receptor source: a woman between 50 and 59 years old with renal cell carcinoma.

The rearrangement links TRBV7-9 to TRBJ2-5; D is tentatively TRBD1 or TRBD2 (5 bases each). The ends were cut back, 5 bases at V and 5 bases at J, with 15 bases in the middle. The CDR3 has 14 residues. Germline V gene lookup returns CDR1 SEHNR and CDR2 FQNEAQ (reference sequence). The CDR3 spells CASSPWGSGETQYF. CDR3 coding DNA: TGTGCCAGCAGCCCCTGGGGGTCTGGGGAGACCCAGTACTTC.

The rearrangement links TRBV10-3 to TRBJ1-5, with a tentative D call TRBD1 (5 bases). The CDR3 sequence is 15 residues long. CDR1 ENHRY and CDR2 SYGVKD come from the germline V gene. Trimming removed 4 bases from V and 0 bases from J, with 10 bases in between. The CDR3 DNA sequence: TGTGCCATCAGTGTAGAGGGACTTAGCAATCAGCCCCAGCATTTT. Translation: CAISVEGLSNQPQHF.

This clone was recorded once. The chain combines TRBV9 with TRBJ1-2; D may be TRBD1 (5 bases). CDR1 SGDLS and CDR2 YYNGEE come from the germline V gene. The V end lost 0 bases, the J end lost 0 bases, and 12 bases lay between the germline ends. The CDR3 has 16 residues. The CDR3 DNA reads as TGTGCCAGCAGCGTAGGGGGGTTCGGTCCTAACTATGGCTACACCTTC. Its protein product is CASSVGGFGPNYGYTF. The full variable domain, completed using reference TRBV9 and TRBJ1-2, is DSGVTQTPKHLITATGQRVTLRCSPRSGDLSVYWYQQSLDQGLQFLIQYYNGEERAKGNILERFSAQQFPDLHSELNLSSLELGDSALYFCASSVGGFGPNYGYTFGSGTRLTVV.

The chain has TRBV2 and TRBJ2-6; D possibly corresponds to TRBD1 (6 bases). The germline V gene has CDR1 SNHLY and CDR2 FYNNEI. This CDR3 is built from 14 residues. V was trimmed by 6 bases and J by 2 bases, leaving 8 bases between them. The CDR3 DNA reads TGTGCCAGCAGCCCAGGGGCTGGGGCCAACGTCCTGACTTTC. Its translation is CASSPGAGANVLTF.

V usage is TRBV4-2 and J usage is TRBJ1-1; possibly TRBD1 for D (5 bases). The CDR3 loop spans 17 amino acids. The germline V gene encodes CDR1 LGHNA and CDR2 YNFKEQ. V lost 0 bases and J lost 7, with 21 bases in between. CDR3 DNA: TGTGCCAGCAGCCAAGACCGCAGGACACCATCCGGACATGAAGCTTTCTTT. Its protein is CASSQDRRTPSGHEAFF.

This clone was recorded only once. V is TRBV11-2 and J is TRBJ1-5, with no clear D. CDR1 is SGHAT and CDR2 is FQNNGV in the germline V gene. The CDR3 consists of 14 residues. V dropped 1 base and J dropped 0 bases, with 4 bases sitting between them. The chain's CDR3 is CASSLGPSNQPQHF. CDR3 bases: TGTGCCAGCAGCTTAGGACCTAGCAATCAGCCCCAGCATTTT.

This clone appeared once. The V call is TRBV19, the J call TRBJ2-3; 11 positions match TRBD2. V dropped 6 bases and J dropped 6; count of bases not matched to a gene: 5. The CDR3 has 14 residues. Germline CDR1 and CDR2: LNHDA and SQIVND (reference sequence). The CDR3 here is CASSRSGGADTQYF. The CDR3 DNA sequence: TGTGCCAGTAGCCGTAGCGGGGGGGCTGATACGCAGTATTTT.

The CDR3 DNA sequence: TGTGCCAGCAGCTTATTGAACAGGGGCTATGGCTACACCTTC. This gives the protein CASSLLNRGYGYTF. This chain connects TRBV7-9 to TRBJ1-2, with 7 positions matching TRBD1. This CDR3 has 14 amino acids. J gave up 4 bases and V 2 bases, and 4 bases lay outside the gene matches. Germline V gene data show CDR1 as SEHNR and CDR2 as FQNEAQ (reference sequence). The full variable domain, in which reference TRBV7-9 and TRBJ1-2 provide the parts outside the CDR3, is DTGVSQNPRHKITKRGQNVTFRCDPISEHNRLYWYRQTLGQGPEFLTYFQNEAQLEKSRLLSDRFSAERPKGSFSTLEIQRTEQGDSAMYLCASSLLNRGYGYTFGSGTRLTVV.

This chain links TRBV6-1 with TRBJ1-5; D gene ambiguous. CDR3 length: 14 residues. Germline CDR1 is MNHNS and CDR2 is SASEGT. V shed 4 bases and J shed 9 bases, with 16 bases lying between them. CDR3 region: CASSVEGWEVPQHF. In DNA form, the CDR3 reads TGTGCCAGCAGTGTAGAGGGTTGGGAGGTGCCCCAGCATTTT.

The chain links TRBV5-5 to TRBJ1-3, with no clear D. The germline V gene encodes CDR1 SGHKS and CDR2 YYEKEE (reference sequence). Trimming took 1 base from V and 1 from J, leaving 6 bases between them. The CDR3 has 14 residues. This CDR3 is CASSLYASGNTIYF. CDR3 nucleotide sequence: TGTGCCAGCAGCTTGTACGCATCTGGAAACACCATATATTTT.

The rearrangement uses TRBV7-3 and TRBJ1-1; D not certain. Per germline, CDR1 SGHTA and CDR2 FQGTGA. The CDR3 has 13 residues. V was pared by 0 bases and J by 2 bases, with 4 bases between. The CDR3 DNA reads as TGTGCCAGCAGCTTAACGGGAAACACTGAAGCTTTCTTT. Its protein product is CASSLTGNTEAFF.

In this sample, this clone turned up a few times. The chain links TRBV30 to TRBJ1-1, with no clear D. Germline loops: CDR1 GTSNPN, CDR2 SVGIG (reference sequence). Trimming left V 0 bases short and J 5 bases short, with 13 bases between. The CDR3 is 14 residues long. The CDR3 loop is CAWSVTVVGTEAFF. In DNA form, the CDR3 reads TGTGCCTGGAGTGTGACCGTAGTTGGGACTGAAGCTTTCTTT.

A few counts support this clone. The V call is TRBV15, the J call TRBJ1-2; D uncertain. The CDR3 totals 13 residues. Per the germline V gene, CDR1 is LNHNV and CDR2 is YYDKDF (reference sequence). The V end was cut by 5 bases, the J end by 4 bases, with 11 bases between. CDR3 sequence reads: CATSPPDAYGYTF. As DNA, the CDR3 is TGTGCCACCAGCCCGCCAGACGCCTATGGCTACACCTTC.

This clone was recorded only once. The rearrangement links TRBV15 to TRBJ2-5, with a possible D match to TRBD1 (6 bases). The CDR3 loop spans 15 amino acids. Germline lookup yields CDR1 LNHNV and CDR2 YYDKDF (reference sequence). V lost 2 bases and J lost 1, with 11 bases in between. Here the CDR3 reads CATSRFDRLQETQYF. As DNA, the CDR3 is TGTGCCACCAGCAGATTCGACAGGCTCCAAGAGACCCAGTACTTC. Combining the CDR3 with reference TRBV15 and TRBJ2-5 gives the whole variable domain DAMVIQNPRYQVTQFGKPVTLSCSQTLNHNVMYWYQQKSSQAPKLLFHYYDKDFNNEADTPDNFQSRRPNTSFCFLDIRSPGLGDTAMYLCATSRFDRLQETQYFGPGTRLLVL.

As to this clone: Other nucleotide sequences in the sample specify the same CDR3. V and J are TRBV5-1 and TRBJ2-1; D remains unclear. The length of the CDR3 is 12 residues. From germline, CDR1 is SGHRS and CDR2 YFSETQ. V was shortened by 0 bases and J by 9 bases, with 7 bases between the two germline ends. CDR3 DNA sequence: TGCGCCAGCAGCTTGGCCGGCGTTGAGCAGTTCTTC. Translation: CASSLAGVEQFF. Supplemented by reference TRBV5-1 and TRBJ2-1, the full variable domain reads KAGVTQTPRYLIKTRGQQVTLSCSPISGHRSVSWYQQTPGQGLQFLFEYFSETQRNKGNFPGRFSGRQFSNSRSEMNVSTLELGDSALYLCASSLAGVEQFFGPGTRLTVL.

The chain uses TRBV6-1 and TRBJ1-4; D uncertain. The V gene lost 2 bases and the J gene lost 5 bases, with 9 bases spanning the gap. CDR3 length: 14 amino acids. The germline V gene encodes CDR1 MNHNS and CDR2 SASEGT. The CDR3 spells CASSEFQSNEKLFF. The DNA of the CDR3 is TGTGCCAGCAGTGAATTCCAGTCCAATGAAAAACTGTTTTTT.

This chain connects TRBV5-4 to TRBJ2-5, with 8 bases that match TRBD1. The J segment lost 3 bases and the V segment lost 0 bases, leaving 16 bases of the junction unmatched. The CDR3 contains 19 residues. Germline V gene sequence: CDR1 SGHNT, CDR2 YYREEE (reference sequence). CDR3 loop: CASSLVGLLRQGRKETQYF. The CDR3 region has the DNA TGTGCCAGCAGCTTGGTGGGGCTTCTGAGACAGGGGCGGAAAGAGACCCAGTACTTC.

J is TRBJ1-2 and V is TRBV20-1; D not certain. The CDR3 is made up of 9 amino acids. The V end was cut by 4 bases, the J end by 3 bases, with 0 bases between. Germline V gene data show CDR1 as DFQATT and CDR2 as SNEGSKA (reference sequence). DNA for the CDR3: TGCAGTGCTAACTATGGCTACACCTTC. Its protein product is CSANYGYTF.

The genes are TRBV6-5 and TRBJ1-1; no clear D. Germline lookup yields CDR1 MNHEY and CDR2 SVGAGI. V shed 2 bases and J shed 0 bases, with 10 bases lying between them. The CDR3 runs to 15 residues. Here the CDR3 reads CASSYLQAMNTEAFF. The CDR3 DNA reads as TGTGCCAGCAGTTACCTCCAGGCCATGAACACTGAAGCTTTCTTT.

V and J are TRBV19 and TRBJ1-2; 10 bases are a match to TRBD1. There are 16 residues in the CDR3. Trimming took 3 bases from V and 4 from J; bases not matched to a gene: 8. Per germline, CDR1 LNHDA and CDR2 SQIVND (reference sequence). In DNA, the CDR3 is TGTGCCAGTAGTATTCGGACAGGGGGAGGCGGCTATGGCTACACCTTC. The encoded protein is CASSIRTGGGGYGYTF.

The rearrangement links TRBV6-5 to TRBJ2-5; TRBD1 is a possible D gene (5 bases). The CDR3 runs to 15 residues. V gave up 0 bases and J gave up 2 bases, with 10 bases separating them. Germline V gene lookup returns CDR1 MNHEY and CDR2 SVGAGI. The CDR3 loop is CASSYSNRLQETQYF. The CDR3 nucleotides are TGTGCCAGCAGTTACTCGAACAGGCTGCAAGAGACCCAGTACTTC.